A single sample gave rise to the 10 T cell receptor beta chains below, sequenced in a study of blood T cells in healthy people across ages. With a J-beta primer mix and a sample-barcoded 5' primer, a second PCR ran roughly 6 to 11 cycles. Each CDR3 protein is one row after TCRdb ran MiXCR on the 5' RACE reads. Of about 970,000 distinct CDR3 sequences in the sample, roughly 51% are singletons; the top ten hold around a fifth. The specimen was blood. The receptors originated from a woman aged 55-75 years in good health.

This clonotype has only a few counts. The genes are TRBV27 and TRBJ1-1; 9 bases map to TRBD1. The CDR3 contains 14 residues. V lost 3 bases and J lost 6; bases outside the gene matches: 5. The germline CDR1 and CDR2 sequences are MNHEY and SMNVEV (reference sequence). CDR3 bases: TGTGCCAGCAGTTTCCGGGACAGGGCCTCTGAAGCTTTCTTT. Translated: CASSFRDRASEAFF.

Details on this clonotype: Since a much larger clone is just one base distant, this may be a read error. This chain joins TRBV9 and TRBJ2-5, with D tentatively TRBD1 (6 bases). The CDR3 totals 14 residues. Per the germline V gene, CDR1 is SGDLS and CDR2 is YYNGEE. V lost 2 bases and J lost 11, with 19 bases in between. CDR3 region: CASSVEDRYNEQYF. The CDR3 coding sequence is TGTGCCAGCAGCGTTGAAGACAGGTACAATGAGCAGTACTTC. The entire variable domain, with the rest obtained from reference TRBV9 and TRBJ2-5, is as follows: DSGVTQTPKHLITATGQRVTLRCSPRSGDLSVYWYQQSLDQGLQFLIQYYNGEERAKGNILERFSAQQFPDLHSELNLSSLELGDSALYFCASSVEDRYNEQYFGPGTRLLVL.

The chain recombines TRBV27 with TRBJ1-6; D not certain. The V end was cut by 6 bases, the J end by 4 bases, with 10 bases between. CDR1 and CDR2 (germline): MNHEY, SMNVEV (reference sequence). The CDR3 spans 14 residues. CDR3: CASRRQDYNSPLHF. CDR3 DNA sequence: TGTGCCAGCAGGCGACAAGATTATAATTCACCCCTCCACTTT.

The genes are TRBV6-2 or TRBV6-3 and TRBJ2-5, with TRBD2 identical over 11 bases. From germline, CDR1 is MNHEY and CDR2 SVGEGT. Trimming cost V 6 bases and J 3 bases; bases outside gene matches: 6. This CDR3 has 15 amino acids. CDR3 nucleotide sequence: TGTGCCAGCAGGCTACCGGGACTAGCGGAAGAGACCCAGTACTTC. As protein: CASRLPGLAEETQYF.

The chain uses TRBV7-2 and TRBJ2-3; D is uncertain. The CDR3 runs to 14 residues. V lost 4 bases, J lost 0 bases, and 8 bases lay in between. Per the germline V gene, CDR1 is SGHTA and CDR2 is FQGNSA. This CDR3 is CASSSESSTDTQYF. CDR3 nucleotides: TGTGCCAGCAGCTCGGAATCTAGCACAGATACGCAGTATTTT.

As for this clonotype: At one of its ends the junction is not consistent with the germline gene, which may arise from a read error. This chain connects TRBV7-2 to TRBJ2-7; D may be TRBD1 (5 bases). Looked up from germline, CDR1 is SGHTA and CDR2 is FQGNSA. The CDR3 is 14 residues long. The CDR3 region has the DNA TGTGTCAGCAGCTTAGGGGCAGGCCCCTACGAGCAGTACTTC. Its translation is CVSSLGAGPYEQYF.

V is TRBV3-1 and J is TRBJ2-7, with TRBD2 matching 8 bases. The V gene's germline CDR1 is LGHDT and CDR2 YNNKEL (reference sequence). After removal of 2 bases from V and 7 bases from J, the junction contained 13 bases not matched to a gene. The CDR3 is made up of 16 amino acids. CDR3 nucleotide sequence: TGTGCCAGCAGCCAACTTAGCGGGGCGACCTACAATGAGCAGTACTTC. Translated: CASSQLSGATYNEQYF.

This clonotype showed up many times. The chain links TRBV12-3 or TRBV12-4 to TRBJ2-3; 14 bases fit TRBD2. This CDR3 spans 16 amino acids. V lost 6 bases, J lost 1 base, and 3 bases stayed unmatched. CDR3 protein: CASSRGLAGGTDTQYF. The CDR3, as DNA: TGTGCCAGCAGCCGGGGACTAGCGGGAGGCACAGATACGCAGTATTTT.

The chain uses TRBV7-2 and TRBJ1-5; D is perhaps TRBD1 (5 bases). V was cut by 5 bases and J by 1 base, with 12 bases left in between. Germline V gene data show CDR1 as SGHTA and CDR2 as FQGNSA. The CDR3 is made up of 15 amino acids. The CDR3 nucleotides read TGTGCCAGCAGCGTCCCAGGGTGGAGCAATCAGCCCCAGCATTTT. Translation gives CASSVPGWSNQPQHF.

The chain combines TRBV6-2 or TRBV6-3 with TRBJ1-2; D unresolved. The germline V and J ends were trimmed by 6 bases and 7 bases, with 15 bases remaining between them. This CDR3 region has 13 residues. The germline gives CDR1 MNHEY, CDR2 SVGEGT. CDR3 protein: CASSRPDKAGYTF. In DNA form, the CDR3 reads TGTGCCAGCAGCAGACCTGACAAGGCTGGCTACACCTTC.